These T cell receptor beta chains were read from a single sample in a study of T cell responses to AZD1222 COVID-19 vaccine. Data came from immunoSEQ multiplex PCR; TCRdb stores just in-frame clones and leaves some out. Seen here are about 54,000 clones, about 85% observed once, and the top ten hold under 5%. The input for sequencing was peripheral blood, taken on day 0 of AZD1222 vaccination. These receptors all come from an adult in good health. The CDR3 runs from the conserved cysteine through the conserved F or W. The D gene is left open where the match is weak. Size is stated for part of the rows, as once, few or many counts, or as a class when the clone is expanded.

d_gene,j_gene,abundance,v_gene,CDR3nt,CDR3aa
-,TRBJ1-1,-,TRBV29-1,TGCAGCGGCAGCCCACAGGGAAAGGTCACTGAAGCTTTCTTT,CSGSPQGKVTEAFF
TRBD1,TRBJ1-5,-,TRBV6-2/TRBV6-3,TGTGCCAGCAGTACCGCCCGACAGGGGGACAATCAGCCCCAGCATTTT,CASSTARQGDNQPQHF
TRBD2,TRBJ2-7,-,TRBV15,TGTGCCACCAGCGGGTCTAGCGGGGGGTACGAGCAGTACTTC,CATSGSSGGYEQYF
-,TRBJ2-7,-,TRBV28,TGTGCCAGCAGTTTGCTCCGGAGCCTAAGCCTCGTAGCCTACGAGCAGTACTTC,CASSLLRSLSLVAYEQYF
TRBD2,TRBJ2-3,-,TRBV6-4,TGTGCCAGCAGTGACGGTAGCGGGGGGGCAGATACGCAGTATTTT,CASSDGSGGADTQYF
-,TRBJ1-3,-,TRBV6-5,TGTGCCAGCAGCCCCGGGGGAAACACCATATATTTT,CASSPGGNTIYF
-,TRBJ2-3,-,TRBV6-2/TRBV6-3,TGTGCCAGCAGCCTTGGACAGACGAGCACAGATACGCAGTATTTT,CASSLGQTSTDTQYF
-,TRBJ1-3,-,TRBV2,TGTGCCAGCAGGCCTCGATCCGGGACTGGAAACACCATATATTTT,CASRPRSGTGNTIYF
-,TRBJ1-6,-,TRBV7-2,TGTGCCAGCAGCTCAAGGACTACCAACGGTAATTCACCCCTCCACTTT,CASSSRTTNGNSPLHF
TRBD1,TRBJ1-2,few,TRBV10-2,TGCGCCAGCACTACAGGGGACTATGGCTACACCTTC,CASTTGDYGYTF
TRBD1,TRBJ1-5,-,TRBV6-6,TGTGCCAGCAACGGAGGGGGAGGGGGCAGTCAGCCCCAGCATTTT,CASNGGGGGSQPQHF
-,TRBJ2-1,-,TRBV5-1,TGCGCCAGCAGCCCCAGGTTCGCGGGTTCTCCGAGCTCCTACAATGAGCAGTTCTTC,CASSPRFAGSPSSYNEQFF
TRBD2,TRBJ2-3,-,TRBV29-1,TGCAGCGTTGAAGATCGCGCGGGACTAGACACAGATACGCAGTATTTT,CSVEDRAGLDTDTQYF
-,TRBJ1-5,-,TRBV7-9,TGTGCCAGCAGCTTAATTGGTCAGCCCCAGCATTTT,CASSLIGQPQHF
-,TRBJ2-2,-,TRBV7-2,TGTGCCAGCAGCTTGCGAACCGGGGAGCTGTTTTTT,CASSLRTGELFF